These 27 T cell receptor beta chains were all obtained from the same sample, sequenced in a study of T cells in Graves' hyperthyroidism and ophthalmopathy. The TCR beta CDR3 regions underwent amplification using RNA transcripts as the source. The study used the HTBI primer set for a first-round RT-PCR of the TCR CDR3. MiXCR, applied by TCRdb to the multiplex PCR reads, yields one record per CDR3 protein. The data contain about 320,000 distinct CDR3 sequences, over 15% of them singletons. Sequenced sample: blood. Source of these receptors: a man aged 25-45 years with Graves' hyperthyroidism.

This clonotype was detected many times. The chain is built from TRBV18 and TRBJ1-2, with D possibly matching TRBD1 (5 bases). V lost 3 bases, J lost 6 bases, and 11 bases lay in between. Germline CDR1 is KGHSH and CDR2 is LQKENI. The CDR3 runs 13 residues. The CDR3 is CASSPRESDGYTF. The CDR3 region has the DNA TGTGCCAGCTCACCCAGGGAAAGTGATGGCTACACCTTC.

This clonotype was counted ten times or more. This chain uses TRBV5-1 with TRBJ2-7; a possible D gene is TRBD2 (7 bases). Per germline, CDR1 SGHRS and CDR2 YFSETQ. The CDR3 length is 13 residues. Trimming took off 4 bases at V and 6 bases at J, with 14 bases between the two ends. CDR3 residues: CASSTNREGEQYF. As DNA, the CDR3 is TGCGCCAGCAGCACTAACAGGGAGGGCGAGCAGTACTTC.

The chain combines TRBV19 with TRBJ1-5, with 9 bases identical to TRBD1. The ends lost 7 bases at V and 9 bases at J; junction bases unmatched: 13. Per germline, CDR1 LNHDA and CDR2 SQIVND (reference sequence). The CDR3 is 15 amino acids. For the CDR3, the DNA is TGTGCCAGTAACACTCTGGGACAGGGATTCGGGCCCCAGCATTTT. As protein: CASNTLGQGFGPQHF.

This clonotype was counted ten times or more. V usage is TRBV18 and J usage is TRBJ2-7; D is perhaps TRBD1 (5 bases). The V end was cut by 2 bases, the J end by 3 bases, with 17 bases between. The CDR3 contains 16 residues. From germline, CDR1 is KGHSH and CDR2 LQKENI. CDR3 protein: CASSPGAPLTGYEQYF. CDR3 DNA sequence: TGTGCCAGCTCACCAGGGGCACCTTTGACGGGCTACGAGCAGTACTTC.

This clonotype has a count of ten or more. This chain connects TRBV20-1 to TRBJ2-5; 9 bases fit TRBD2. Germline V gene sequence: CDR1 DFQATT, CDR2 SNEGSKA (reference sequence). Trimming took 2 bases from V and 1 from J; bases not matched to a gene: 2. The CDR3 totals 14 residues. DNA of the CDR3: TGCAGTGCTAGACTAGCGGGGACCCAAGAGACCCAGTACTTC. Translated: CSARLAGTQETQYF.

The sample holds a few counts of this clonotype. The chain employs TRBV10-3 and TRBJ2-3; D is undetermined. V was cut by 6 bases and J by 8 bases, with 21 bases left in between. The CDR3 consists of 15 residues. Germline V gene data show CDR1 as ENHRY and CDR2 as SYGVKD. The CDR3 bases are TGTGCCATCAGCAACGAGGAATTTACAGATGTTACGCAGTATTTT. Residues: CAISNEEFTDVTQYF.

This clonotype was counted many times. The gene calls are TRBV6-1 and TRBJ2-7; 9 bases agree with TRBD1. V was clipped by 5 bases and J by 5 bases; unmatched bases: 16. The germline V gene encodes CDR1 MNHNS and CDR2 SASEGT. The CDR3 loop spans 17 amino acids. DNA of the CDR3: TGTGCCAGCAGTAACCAGCCTGGGACAGGGACCCGCCACGAGCAGTACTTC. Its translation is CASSNQPGTGTRHEQYF.

This clonotype was recorded at least ten times. V gene TRBV28 combines with J gene TRBJ2-7; 9 bases are shared with TRBD1. V was pared by 4 bases and J by 5 bases, with 9 bases of the junction left unmatched. Germline loops: CDR1 MDHEN, CDR2 SYDVKM. This CDR3 has 15 amino acids. Here the CDR3 reads CASSYTGGYTHEQYF. The CDR3 DNA sequence: TGTGCCAGCAGTTACACAGGGGGCTACACTCACGAGCAGTACTTC.

This chain links TRBV29-1 with TRBJ1-2; D possibly corresponds to TRBD1 (6 bases). This CDR3 is built from 14 residues. The V end lost 2 bases, the J end lost 4 bases, and 14 bases lay between the germline ends. The germline gives CDR1 SQVTM, CDR2 ANQGSEA. CDR3 DNA sequence: TGCAGCGTTGAAAGGACAGCCAACAGCTATGGCTACACCTTC. Its translation: CSVERTANSYGYTF.

This clonotype was seen only a few times. The chain combines TRBV6-2 or TRBV6-3 with TRBJ2-7, with D maybe TRBD1 (5 bases). Trimming took 6 bases from V and 6 from J, leaving 9 bases between them. This CDR3 has 11 residues. Germline V CDR1 and CDR2: MNHEY, SVGEGT. Here the CDR3 DNA reads TGTGCCAGCAGCAGGGTACGCGAGCAGTACTTC. Translated: CASSRVREQYF.

This chain connects TRBV19 to TRBJ1-5; 11 positions match TRBD1. The CDR3 is made up of 16 amino acids. CDR1 is LNHDA and CDR2 is SQIVND in the germline V gene (reference sequence). The junction had 13 bases not matched to a gene; V was cut back by 8 bases and J by 7 bases. CDR3 region: CASSLRTGGIGQPQHF. CDR3 nucleotides: TGTGCCAGTTCACTTCGGACAGGGGGCATAGGACAGCCCCAGCATTTT.

This clonotype was observed at least ten times. This chain connects TRBV18 to TRBJ1-2; D gene ambiguous. Deletions cut 1 base from V and 6 bases from J, with 12 bases between. Looked up from germline, CDR1 is KGHSH and CDR2 is LQKENI. The length of the CDR3 is 14 residues. The CDR3 sequence: CASSPLDPLDGYTF. The CDR3 region has the DNA TGTGCCAGCTCACCACTAGACCCCCTCGATGGCTACACCTTC.

Concerning this clonotype itself: Given a much more abundant clone one base away, this may be a read error. The genes are TRBV5-1 and TRBJ2-1; D remains ambiguous. CDR3 length: 13 amino acids. The germline V gene has CDR1 SGHRS and CDR2 YFSETQ. V lost 0 bases and J 6 bases, leaving 7 bases between the germline ends. DNA of the CDR3: TGCGCCAGCAGCTTGGATGCCTGCAATGAGCAGTTCTTC. This gives the protein CASSLDACNEQFF.

This clonotype was observed a handful of times. The V and J genes are TRBV7-9 and TRBJ2-5; D is ambiguous. CDR1 is SEHNR, CDR2 FQNEAQ, per germline (reference sequence). The CDR3 totals 13 residues. V shed 5 bases and J shed 2 bases, with 9 bases lying between them. The CDR3 DNA is TGTGCCAGCAGCCGGGTCCGGCAAGAGACCCAGTACTTC. The encoded protein is CASSRVRQETQYF.

This clonotype was seen at least ten times. The chain couples TRBV12-3 or TRBV12-4 to TRBJ1-4; 9 nucleotides match TRBD1. The trim removed 5 bases at V and 2 bases at J, leaving 6 bases unmatched. CDR3 length: 16 residues. The CDR3 coding sequence is TGTGCCAGCAGTACGGGACAGGGCAGGACTAATGAAAAACTGTTTTTT. This gives the protein CASSTGQGRTNEKLFF.

V usage is TRBV29-1 and J usage is TRBJ1-1; D unclear. The germline V gene has CDR1 SQVTM and CDR2 ANQGSEA. The CDR3 is 13 amino acids. Trimming removed 4 bases at V and 2 bases at J, with 11 bases between. The CDR3 DNA sequence: TGCAGCGTTGCAAGGCAGTTTAACACTGAAGCTTTCTTT. Protein: CSVARQFNTEAFF.

With regard to this clonotype: One base away lies a much larger clone, so this may be a sequencing read error. V gene TRBV28 combines with J gene TRBJ2-3; tentative D call: TRBD1 (5 bases). CDR3 length: 14 residues. The V gene's germline CDR1 is MDHEN and CDR2 SYDVKM. CDR3 loop: CASSLYRGTGTQYF. In DNA, the CDR3 is TGTGCCAGCAGTTTATACCGCGGCACAGGTACGCAGTATTTT.

In regard to this clonotype: A junction boundary mismatches the germline segment, possibly from a read error. The V call is TRBV5-4, the J call TRBJ1-4; tentatively, D is TRBD1 (6 bases). This CDR3 comprises 15 residues. Germline V lookup: CDR1 SGHNT, CDR2 YYREEE (reference sequence). The CDR3 coding sequence is TGCGCCAGCAGCACCCGGACAGTTCTTAATAAAAAACTGTTTTTT. Its protein is CASSTRTVLNKKLFF.

This clonotype showed up many times. This chain uses TRBV6-1 with TRBJ1-5; D possibly corresponds to TRBD1 (5 bases). V lost 5 bases and J lost 0, with 11 bases in between. This CDR3 has 15 amino acids. In germline, CDR1 is MNHNS, CDR2 SASEGT. CDR3 DNA: TGTGCCAGCAGTAACGGGGGGGGTAGCAATCAGCCCCAGCATTTT. As protein: CASSNGGGSNQPQHF.

This clonotype has more than one count but fewer than ten. The CDR3 nucleotides are TGCAGTGCGCCAGCTTTACGGGGACCCTCCTACAATGAGCAGTTCTTC. Encoded protein: CSAPALRGPSYNEQFF. The J gene is TRBJ2-1, the V gene TRBV20-1; D tentatively reads TRBD1 or TRBD2 (5 bases each). Germline assignment: CDR1 DFQATT and CDR2 SNEGSKA (reference sequence). The CDR3 is 16 amino acids. The ends were cut back, 6 bases at V and 0 bases at J, with 18 bases in the middle.

The table lists this clonotype with many counts. V and J are TRBV11-1 and TRBJ2-5; 7 bases are shared with TRBD1. Germline loops: CDR1 SGHAT, CDR2 FQDESV (reference sequence). The V and J ends lost 1 base and 6 bases, in that order; junction bases with no gene match: 5. The CDR3 is 14 residues long. As DNA, the CDR3 is TGTGCCAGCAGCTTAGGACAGGGCTGGAAGACCCAGTACTTC. Translated: CASSLGQGWKTQYF.

In its sample, this clonotype was seen many times. The rearrangement joins TRBV20-1 to TRBJ1-5; the D is unclear. V lost 3 bases to trimming and J lost 1 base, with 4 bases between them. Germline CDR1 and CDR2: DFQATT and SNEGSKA (reference sequence). The CDR3 runs 12 residues. The CDR3 DNA follows: TGCAGTGCTAGGGGGAGCAATCAGCCCCAGCATTTT. Translation: CSARGSNQPQHF.

This clonotype appeared a few times. CDR3 loop: CASSLDNEYGYTF. DNA of the CDR3: TGTGCCAGCAGTTTAGATAACGAATATGGCTACACCTTC. The chain couples TRBV12-3 or TRBV12-4 to TRBJ1-2; no clear D gene. This CDR3 comprises 13 residues. Trimming cost V 1 base and J 5 bases, with 8 bases left between them.

About this clonotype: With a much larger clone just one base away, this may be a read error. The chain has TRBV11-2 and TRBJ2-1, with 9 bases that match TRBD2. This CDR3 has 16 residues. Germline V CDR1 and CDR2: SGHAT, FQNNGV. DNA of the CDR3: TGTGCCAACAGCTACTCAAGGAGGACTAGCGTCGATGAGCAGTTCTTC. Translation gives CANSYSRRTSVDEQFF.

This clonotype occurred a few times. This chain joins TRBV5-1 and TRBJ2-1; D may match TRBD1 or TRBD2 (5 bases each). Germline V gene lookup returns CDR1 SGHRS and CDR2 YFSETQ. The CDR3 runs to 14 residues. With 4 bases removed from V and 10 bases from J, the gap between germline ends came to 18 bases. CDR3 in DNA: TGCGCCAGCAGCCTATCGACAGTTCCGGGGGAGCAGTTCTTC. Protein sequence: CASSLSTVPGEQFF.

This chain links TRBV12-5 with TRBJ2-7; 10 positions match TRBD2. The V and J ends lost 6 bases and 5 bases, in that order; junction bases with no gene match: 13. The germline V gene encodes CDR1 LGHNT and CDR2 FRNRAP. This CDR3 has 16 residues. CDR3 region: CASGLQSSGRAHEQYF. As DNA, the CDR3 is TGTGCTAGTGGCCTACAATCAAGCGGGAGGGCCCACGAGCAGTACTTC.

In this sample, this clonotype turned up many times. This chain joins TRBV7-8 and TRBJ2-3; weak D call: TRBD1 (5 bases). Trimming cost V 5 bases and J 2 bases, with 8 bases left between them. This CDR3 contains 13 residues. Looked up from germline, CDR1 is SGHVS and CDR2 is FQNEAQ. The CDR3 region is CASSTTVTDTQYF. In DNA form, the CDR3 reads TGTGCCAGCAGCACGACAGTCACAGATACGCAGTATTTT.